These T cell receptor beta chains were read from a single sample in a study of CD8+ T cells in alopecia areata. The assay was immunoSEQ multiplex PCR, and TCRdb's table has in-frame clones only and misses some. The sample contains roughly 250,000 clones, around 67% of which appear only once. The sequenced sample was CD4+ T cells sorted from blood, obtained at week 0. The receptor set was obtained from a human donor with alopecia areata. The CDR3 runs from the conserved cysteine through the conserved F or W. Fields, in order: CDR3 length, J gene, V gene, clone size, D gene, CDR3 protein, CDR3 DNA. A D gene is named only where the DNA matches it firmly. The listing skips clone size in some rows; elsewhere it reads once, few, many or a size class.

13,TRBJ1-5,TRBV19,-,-,CASRLMGNQPQHF,TGTGCCAGTAGGTTGATGGGCAATCAGCCCCAGCATTTT
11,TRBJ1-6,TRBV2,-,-,CASSLSLPLHF,TGTGCCAGCAGCCTCTCTTTGCCCCTCCACTTT
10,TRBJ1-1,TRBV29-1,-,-,CSVVGAEAFF,TGCAGCGTTGTAGGGGCTGAAGCTTTCTTT
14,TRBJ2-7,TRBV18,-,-,CASSLAGVLYEQYF,TGTGCCAGCTCACTGGCAGGGGTCCTCTACGAGCAGTACTTC
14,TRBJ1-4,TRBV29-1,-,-,CSVDKTGLGEKLFF,TGCAGCGTTGATAAGACAGGACTGGGGGAAAAACTGTTTTTT
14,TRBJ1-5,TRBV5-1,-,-,CASRPGPGSQPQHF,TGCGCCAGCAGACCGGGACCAGGGAGTCAGCCCCAGCATTTT
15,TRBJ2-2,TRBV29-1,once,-,CSATRGATNTGELFF,TGCAGCGCAACGCGTGGGGCTACTAACACCGGGGAGCTGTTTTTT
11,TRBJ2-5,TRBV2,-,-,CASREGTIQYF,TGTGCCAGCAGAGAAGGGACGATCCAGTACTTC
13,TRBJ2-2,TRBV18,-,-,CASSLQGTGELFF,TGTGCCAGCTCACTTCAGGGTACCGGGGAGCTGTTTTTT
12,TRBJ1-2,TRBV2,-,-,CASSAQAYGYTF,TGTGCCAGCAGTGCACAGGCGTATGGCTACACCTTC
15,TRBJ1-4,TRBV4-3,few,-,CASSQDLSGAEKLFF,TGCGCCAGCAGCCAAGACCTGTCCGGGGCAGAAAAACTGTTTTTT
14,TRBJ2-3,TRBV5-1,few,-,CASSLEPGTDTQYF,TGCGCCAGCAGCTTGGAGCCGGGCACAGATACGCAGTATTTT
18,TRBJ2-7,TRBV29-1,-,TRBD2,CSVAPKGASGGAGYEQYF,TGCAGCGTTGCCCCAAAGGGGGCTAGCGGGGGGGCCGGCTACGAGCAGTACTTC
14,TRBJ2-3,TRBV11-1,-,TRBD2,CATDGGGRTDTQYF,TGTGCCACCGACGGGGGGGGCCGCACAGATACGCAGTATTTT
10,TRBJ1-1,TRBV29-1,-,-,CSVETTEAFF,TGCAGCGTTGAGACTACTGAAGCTTTCTTT
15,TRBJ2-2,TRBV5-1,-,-,CASSPQWVNTGELFF,TGCGCCAGCAGCCCCCAGTGGGTTAACACCGGGGAGCTGTTTTTT
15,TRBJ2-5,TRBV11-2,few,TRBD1,CASSLDGQGAQTQYF,TGTGCCAGCAGCTTAGATGGACAGGGGGCACAGACCCAGTACTTC
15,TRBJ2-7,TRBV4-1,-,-,CASSHRQEKGYEQYF,TGCGCCAGCAGCCACCGACAGGAAAAGGGCTACGAGCAGTACTTC
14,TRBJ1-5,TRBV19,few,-,CASSIIAGNQPQHF,TGTGCCAGTAGTATAATCGCGGGCAATCAGCCCCAGCATTTT
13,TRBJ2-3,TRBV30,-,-,CAWSVAGPDTQYF,TGTGCCTGGAGTGTAGCAGGTCCGGATACGCAGTATTTT
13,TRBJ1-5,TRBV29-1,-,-,CSVREAGSQPQHF,TGCAGCGTCCGGGAGGCGGGCAGTCAGCCCCAGCATTTT
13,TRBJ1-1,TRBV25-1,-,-,CASSGAVNTEAFF,TGTGCCAGCAGTGGGGCCGTGAACACTGAAGCTTTCTTT
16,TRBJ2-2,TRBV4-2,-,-,CASSQGGGQYTGELFF,TGTGCCAGCAGCCAGGGTGGGGGTCAATACACCGGGGAGCTGTTTTTT
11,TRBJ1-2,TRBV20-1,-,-,CLSRGGNGYTF,TGCCTTTCCCGCGGGGGGAATGGCTACACCTTC
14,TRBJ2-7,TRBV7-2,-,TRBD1,CASSPGGFGNEQYF,TGTGCCAGCAGCCCAGGGGGCTTCGGGAACGAGCAGTACTTC
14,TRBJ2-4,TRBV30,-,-,CAWSALLAKNIQYF,TGTGCCTGGAGTGCACTTTTAGCCAAAAACATTCAGTACTTC
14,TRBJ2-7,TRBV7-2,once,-,CASSLEGGAAEQYF,TGTGCCAGCAGCCTCGAGGGGGGGGCCGCCGAGCAGTACTTC
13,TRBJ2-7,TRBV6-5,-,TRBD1,CASAGTGDYEQYF,TGTGCCAGCGCGGGGACAGGGGACTACGAGCAGTACTTC
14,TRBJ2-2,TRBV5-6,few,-,CASSVSGITGELFF,TGTGCCAGCAGCGTGTCGGGAATCACCGGGGAGCTGTTTTTT
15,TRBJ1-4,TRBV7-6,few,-,CASSLRQTTNEKLFF,TGTGCCAGCAGCTTACGACAGACAACTAATGAAAAACTGTTTTTT
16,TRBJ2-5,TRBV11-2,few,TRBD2,CASSLGLAGGQETQYF,TGTGCCAGCAGCTTGGGACTAGCGGGGGGCCAAGAGACCCAGTACTTC
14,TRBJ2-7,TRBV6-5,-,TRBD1,CASSQRDRGLEQYF,TGTGCCAGCAGTCAACGGGACAGGGGTCTGGAGCAGTACTTC
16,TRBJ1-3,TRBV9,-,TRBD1,CASSVASGTAGNTIYF,TGTGCCAGCAGCGTAGCTTCCGGGACAGCTGGAAACACCATATATTTT
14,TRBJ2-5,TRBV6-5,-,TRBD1,CASSRQGPGQTQYF,TGTGCCAGCAGTAGACAGGGGCCTGGGCAGACCCAGTACTTC
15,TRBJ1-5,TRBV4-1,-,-,CASSQELQASQPQHF,TGCGCCAGCAGCCAAGAACTACAGGCGAGTCAGCCCCAGCATTTT
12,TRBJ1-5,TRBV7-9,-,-,CASSFDNQPQHF,TGTGCCAGCAGCTTCGACAATCAGCCCCAGCATTTT
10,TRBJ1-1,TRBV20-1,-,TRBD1,CSAGTGEAFF,TGCAGTGCTGGGACAGGTGAAGCTTTCTTT
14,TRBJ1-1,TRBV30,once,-,CAWTRDRVNTEAFF,TGTGCCTGGACCAGAGACAGAGTGAACACTGAAGCTTTCTTT
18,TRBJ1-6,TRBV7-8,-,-,CASSLTQASSSYNSPLHF,TGTGCCAGCAGCTTAACCCAGGCTTCAAGCTCCTATAATTCACCCCTCCACTTT
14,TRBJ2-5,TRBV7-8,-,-,CASSLGASEETQYF,TGTGCCAGCAGCTTAGGAGCTAGTGAAGAGACCCAGTACTTC
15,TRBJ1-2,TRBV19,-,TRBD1,CASRDRGSANYGYTF,TGTGCCAGTCGGGACAGGGGATCGGCAAACTATGGCTACACCTTC
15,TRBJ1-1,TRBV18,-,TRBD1,CASSPQQGLNTEAFF,TGTGCCAGCTCACCACAACAGGGGCTGAACACTGAAGCTTTCTTT
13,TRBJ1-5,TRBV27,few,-,CASSFRGNQPQHF,TGTGCCAGCAGTTTTAGGGGCAATCAGCCCCAGCATTTT
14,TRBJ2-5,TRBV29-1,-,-,CSVPGTGFQETQYF,TGCAGCGTGCCCGGGACGGGATTTCAAGAGACCCAGTACTTC
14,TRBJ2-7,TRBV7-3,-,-,CASSQGPGHYEQYF,TGTGCCAGCAGCCAGGGACCGGGACACTACGAGCAGTACTTC
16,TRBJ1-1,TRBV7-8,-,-,CASSVSGPRGNTEAFF,TGTGCCAGCAGCGTCTCTGGACCAAGAGGGAACACTGAAGCTTTCTTT
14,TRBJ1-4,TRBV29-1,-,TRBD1,CSGVLQGVGEKLFF,TGCAGCGGGGTCCTACAGGGGGTAGGGGAAAAACTGTTTTTT
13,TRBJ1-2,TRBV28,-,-,CASRQGRDYGYTF,TGTGCCAGCAGGCAGGGGAGGGACTATGGCTACACCTTC
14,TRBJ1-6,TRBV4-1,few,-,CASSQDPIGPPLHF,TGCGCCAGCAGCCAAGATCCCATAGGGCCACCCCTCCACTTT